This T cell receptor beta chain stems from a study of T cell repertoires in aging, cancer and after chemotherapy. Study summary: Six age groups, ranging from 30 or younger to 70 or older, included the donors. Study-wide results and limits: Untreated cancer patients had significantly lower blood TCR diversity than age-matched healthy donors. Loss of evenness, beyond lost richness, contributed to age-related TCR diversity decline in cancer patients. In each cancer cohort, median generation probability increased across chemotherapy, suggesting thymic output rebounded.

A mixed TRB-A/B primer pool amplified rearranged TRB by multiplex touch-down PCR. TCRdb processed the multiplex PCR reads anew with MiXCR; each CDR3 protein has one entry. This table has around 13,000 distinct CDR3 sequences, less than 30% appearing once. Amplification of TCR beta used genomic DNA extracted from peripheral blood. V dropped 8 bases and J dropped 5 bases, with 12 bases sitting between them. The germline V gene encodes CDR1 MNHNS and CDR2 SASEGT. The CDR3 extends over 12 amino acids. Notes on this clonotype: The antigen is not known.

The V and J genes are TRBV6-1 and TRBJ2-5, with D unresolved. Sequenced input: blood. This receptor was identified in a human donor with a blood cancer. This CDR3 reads CASAPLSETQYF. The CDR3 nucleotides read TGTGCCAGCGCGCCTTTAAGTGAGACCCAGTACTTC.